The 24 T cell receptor beta chains in this list originate from one sample, sequenced in a study of CXCR3-negative and CXCR3-positive naive CD8 T cells. Study findings and constraints: The TRB CDR3s that CXCR3-positive naive cells carried were more hydrophobic than those of CXCR3-negative naive cells.

In preparing the TRB cDNA libraries, 5' RACE with UMI labels was used. TCRdb re-analyzed the 5' RACE reads; it lists each CDR3 protein once, without DNA. The sample totals roughly 130,000 distinct CDR3 sequences. These receptors are not linked to any known antigen. The sequenced sample was naive CXCR3+ CD8+ T cells from blood. The subset denotes: CD45RO-CCR7+CD27+CD95- naive CD8+ T cells expressing CXCR3 (TNR3+). Receptors originate from a human donor in good health. Some clones in this sample may be carry-over from other donors' samples.

This chain joins TRBV7-2 and TRBJ2-2; TCRdb indicates TRBD2, and absent DNA this call remains unverified. In germline, CDR1 is SGHTA, CDR2 FQGNSA. CDR3 length: 18 amino acids. The CDR3 loop reads CASSSLLRRDGNTGELFF.

The chain employs TRBV29-1 and TRBJ2-7; TCRdb's assignment of TRBD1 cannot be checked, as there is no DNA. CDR1 and CDR2 (germline): SQVTM, ANQGSEA. The CDR3 sequence is 13 residues long. The CDR3 region is CSVADRSSYEQYF.

This chain connects TRBV4-3 to TRBJ2-7. This CDR3 region has 15 residues. Germline lookup yields CDR1 LGHNA and CDR2 YSLEER. CDR3: CASSQDRTEAYEQYF.

The rearrangement links TRBV7-6 to TRBJ2-7; absent DNA, TCRdb's TRBD1 call cannot be checked. Germline V CDR1 and CDR2: SGHVS, FNYEAQ. CDR3 length: 14 residues. The CDR3 reads CASSLAIGGYEQYF.

The CDR3 spells CASSLTGVREQYF. The chain is built from TRBV7-9 and TRBJ2-7; TCRdb returns TRBD1, unconfirmable since there is no DNA. This CDR3 has 13 residues. Germline CDR1 reads SEHNR; CDR2 reads FQNEAQ (reference sequence).

This sequence joins TRBV30 and TRBJ2-1; TCRdb proposes TRBD1, but this gene call is untestable without DNA. In germline, CDR1 is GTSNPN, CDR2 SVGIG (reference sequence). This CDR3 has 12 residues. The CDR3: CAWLPGGHEQFF. The full variable domain, its missing parts supplied by reference TRBV30 and TRBJ2-1, is SQTIHQWPATLVQPVGSPLSLECTVEGTSNPNLYWYRQAAGRGLQLLFYSVGIGQISSEVPQNLSASRPQDRQFILSSKKLLLSDSGFYLCAWLPGGHEQFFGPGTRLTVL.

The rearrangement joins TRBV5-1 to TRBJ2-7; TCRdb's assignment of TRBD1 cannot be checked, as there is no DNA. The CDR3 totals 14 residues. The germline gives CDR1 SGHRS, CDR2 YFSETQ. The CDR3 here is CASSLEGVYNEQYF.

This chain links TRBV19 with TRBJ1-1; lacking DNA, the TRBD1 call made by TCRdb goes unchecked. CDR3 length: 12 residues. Germline-derived CDR1 and CDR2 are LNHDA and SQIVND (reference sequence). This chain's CDR3 is CASSGDNTEAFF.

This chain connects TRBV29-1 to TRBJ1-1; TCRdb names TRBD1, which stays unverified in the absence of DNA. Germline V gene sequence: CDR1 SQVTM, CDR2 ANQGSEA. The CDR3 spans 13 residues. The CDR3 loop is CSVVGSGGTEAFF.

The CDR3 loop reads CSASGRASSSEQYF. The rearrangement links TRBV20-1 to TRBJ2-7; TCRdb designates TRBD2, a call that cannot be tested without DNA. CDR3 length equals 14 residues. Per germline, CDR1 DFQATT and CDR2 SNEGSKA (reference sequence).

The V call is TRBV20-1, the J call TRBJ2-5; checking the TCRdb D call of TRBD2 is not possible without DNA. Germline V gene lookup returns CDR1 DFQATT and CDR2 SNEGSKA (reference sequence). The length of the CDR3 is 14 residues. The CDR3 spells CSAPGTSFQETQYF.

J is TRBJ2-1 and V is TRBV5-1; TCRdb outputs TRBD2, but without DNA this stays unchecked. CDR3 length: 17 residues. The germline V gene has CDR1 SGHRS and CDR2 YFSETQ. This CDR3 reads CASREASGRASYNEQFF. The complete variable domain, with remaining parts taken from reference TRBV5-1 and TRBJ2-1, reads KAGVTQTPRYLIKTRGQQVTLSCSPISGHRSVSWYQQTPGQGLQFLFEYFSETQRNKGNFPGRFSGRQFSNSRSEMNVSTLELGDSALYLCASREASGRASYNEQFFGPGTRLTVL.

The chain is built from TRBV2 and TRBJ1-1; the D call from TCRdb, TRBD1, cannot be confirmed without DNA. This CDR3 contains 16 residues. The germline V gene encodes CDR1 SNHLY and CDR2 FYNNEI. The CDR3 here is CASNRMDSMENTEAFF. The whole variable domain, remainder taken from reference TRBV2 and TRBJ1-1, is EPEVTQTPSHQVTQMGQEVILRCVPISNHLYFYWYRQILGQKVEFLVSFYNNEISEKSEIFDDQFSVERPDGSNFTLKIRSTKLEDSAMYFCASNRMDSMENTEAFFGQGTRLTVV.

The chain uses TRBV28 and TRBJ2-7; the TCRdb D gene call, TRBD2, has no DNA to confirm it. Germline V lookup: CDR1 MDHEN, CDR2 SYDVKM. The CDR3 has 14 amino acids. The chain's CDR3 is CASNLGRGGYEQYF.

The chain joins TRBV4-2 to TRBJ2-3; TCRdb outputs TRBD1, but without DNA this stays unchecked. Germline V gene sequence: CDR1 LGHNA, CDR2 YNFKEQ. The CDR3 has 16 residues. This chain's CDR3 is CASSQVYGGDADTQYF.

The chain carries TRBV29-1 and TRBJ2-3. This CDR3 region has 16 residues. Germline-derived CDR1 and CDR2 are SQVTM and ANQGSEA. The chain's CDR3 is CSVEDLGLADQDTQYF.

The chain links TRBV7-3 to TRBJ2-2; TCRdb gives TRBD1 as the D gene, but with no DNA this cannot be confirmed. The CDR3 length is 17 residues. Per germline, CDR1 SGHTA and CDR2 FQGTGA. CDR3 region: CASSPPYGTGITGELFF.

The chain carries TRBV7-8 and TRBJ2-7; TCRdb's D gene call, TRBD2, goes unchecked for lack of DNA. The CDR3 consists of 15 residues. Germline-derived CDR1 and CDR2 are SGHVS and FQNEAQ. This chain's CDR3 is CASSLVPRGMHEQYF. The whole variable domain, filled in from reference TRBV7-8 and TRBJ2-7, reads GAGVSQSPRYKVAKRGQDVALRCDPISGHVSLFWYQQALGQGPEFLTYFQNEAQLDKSGLPSDRFFAERPEGSVSTLKIQRTQQEDSAVYLCASSLVPRGMHEQYFGPGTRLTVT.

The rearrangement uses TRBV9 and TRBJ2-2; as DNA is missing, the TRBD1 call by TCRdb cannot be tested. Germline loops: CDR1 SGDLS, CDR2 YYNGEE. The CDR3 has 13 residues. This CDR3 is CASSETGVGELFF.

CDR3 region: CASSQAAGGPYEQYF. J is TRBJ2-7 and V is TRBV4-1. The CDR3 is 15 residues long. The germline gives CDR1 MGHRA, CDR2 YSYEKL.

This sequence joins TRBV12-3 or TRBV12-4 and TRBJ2-5; TCRdb lists TRBD1, though no DNA is available to test this call. This CDR3 is 17 amino acids long. The CDR3 spells CASSTPGQGAWQETQYF.

The rearrangement uses TRBV20-1 and TRBJ2-1; TCRdb outputs TRBD2, but without DNA this stays unchecked. Germline V gene sequence: CDR1 DFQATT, CDR2 SNEGSKA (reference sequence). The CDR3 is 17 amino acids. The CDR3 sequence: CSARDLEGTSYPYEQFF.

The chain recombines TRBV7-9 with TRBJ2-7; TCRdb designates TRBD2, a call that cannot be tested without DNA. Germline CDR1 reads SEHNR; CDR2 reads FQNEAQ (reference sequence). The length of the CDR3 is 13 residues. CDR3 sequence: CASSFSHSYEQYF.

The chain's CDR3 is CASSPDRATEAFF. This rearrangement joins TRBV14 to TRBJ1-1; TCRdb's D call of TRBD1 is untestable without DNA. This CDR3 has 13 residues. Germline CDR1 is SGHDN and CDR2 is FVKESK.